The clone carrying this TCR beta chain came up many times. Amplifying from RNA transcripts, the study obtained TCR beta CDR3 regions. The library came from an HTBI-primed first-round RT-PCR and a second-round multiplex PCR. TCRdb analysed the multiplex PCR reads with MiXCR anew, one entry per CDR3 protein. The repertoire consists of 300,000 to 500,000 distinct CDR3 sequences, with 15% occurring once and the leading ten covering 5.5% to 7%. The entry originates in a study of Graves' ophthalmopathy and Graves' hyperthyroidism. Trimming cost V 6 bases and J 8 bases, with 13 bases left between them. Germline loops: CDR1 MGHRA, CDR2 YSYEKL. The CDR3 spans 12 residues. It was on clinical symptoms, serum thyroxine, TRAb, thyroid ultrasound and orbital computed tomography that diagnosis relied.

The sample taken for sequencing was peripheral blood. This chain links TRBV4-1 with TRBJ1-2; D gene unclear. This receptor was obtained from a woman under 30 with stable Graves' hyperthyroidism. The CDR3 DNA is TGCGCCAGCAGGTTGTGGCCGCGGGGCTACACCTTC. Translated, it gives CASRLWPRGYTF.